One and the same sample provided the 19 T cell receptor beta chains below, sequenced in a study of T cell responses to AZD1222 COVID-19 vaccine. Produced via immunoSEQ multiplex PCR; TCRdb's table is partial and in-frame only. This sample has tens of thousands of clones; approximately 85% occur once, and the top ten carry under 11%. The specimen was peripheral blood, collected 28 days after the second AZD1222 dose. The receptors come from an adult who received the AZD1222 COVID-19 vaccine.

This clone was found once. The chain joins TRBV29-1 to TRBJ2-1, with D tentatively TRBD1 or TRBD2 (5 bases each). The V end was cut by 7 bases, the J end by 7 bases, with 17 bases between. The CDR3 is made up of 13 amino acids. Germline-derived CDR1 and CDR2 are SQVTM and ANQGSEA. CDR3: CSAHSGTLNEQFF. The CDR3 coding sequence is TGCAGCGCCCATTCAGGGACCTTGAATGAGCAGTTCTTC.

This chain links TRBV5-4 with TRBJ2-2, with unresolved D. There are 13 residues in the CDR3. V was cut by 2 bases and J by 6 bases, with 8 bases left in between. From germline, CDR1 is SGHNT and CDR2 YYREEE (reference sequence). The CDR3 here is CASSFFGSGELFF. As DNA, the CDR3 is TGTGCCAGCAGCTTTTTTGGGTCCGGGGAGCTGTTTTTT.

The chain uses TRBV10-3 and TRBJ2-7, with D perhaps assigned TRBD1 or TRBD2 (5 bases each). Germline CDR1 and CDR2: ENHRY and SYGVKD. Trimming cost V 5 bases and J 3 bases, with 14 bases left between them. The CDR3 length is 14 residues. CDR3 DNA sequence: TGTGCCATCAGTTACCGGGACGTAGGCTACGAGCAGTACTTC. This encodes CAISYRDVGYEQYF.

The J gene is TRBJ1-2, the V gene TRBV10-3; D gene ambiguous. V dropped 0 bases and J dropped 7 bases, with 3 bases sitting between them. Germline assignment: CDR1 ENHRY and CDR2 SYGVKD. The CDR3 is 11 amino acids. The CDR3 loop is CAISESGGYTF. In DNA, the CDR3 is TGTGCCATCAGTGAGTCCGGTGGCTACACCTTC.

The sample holds a few counts of this clone. Other nucleotide sequences from this sample produce the same CDR3. The rearrangement joins TRBV7-8 to TRBJ2-7; the D is unclear. V was cut by 1 base and J by 3 bases, with 7 bases left in between. The germline V gene encodes CDR1 SGHVS and CDR2 FQNEAQ. This CDR3 contains 13 residues. CDR3 sequence (DNA): TGTGCCAGCAGCTTAGGGTCGGGCTACGAGCAGTACTTC. Its protein is CASSLGSGYEQYF.

The rearrangement links TRBV3-1 (or the pseudogene TRBV3-2) to TRBJ2-1, with D unclear. V was shortened by 3 bases and J by 6 bases, with 12 bases between the two germline ends. The germline CDR1 and CDR2 sequences are LGHDT and YNNKEL (reference sequence). The CDR3 loop spans 14 amino acids. The CDR3 is CASSHAVRRNEQFF. The CDR3 DNA is TGTGCCAGCAGCCATGCGGTACGCCGCAATGAGCAGTTCTTC.

V usage is TRBV15 and J usage is TRBJ1-2; D may be TRBD1 (5 bases). Trimming cost V 0 bases and J 6 bases, with 11 bases left between them. The CDR3 consists of 14 residues. Per germline, CDR1 LNHNV and CDR2 YYDKDF (reference sequence). The CDR3 region is CATSRDRVDHGYTF. DNA of the CDR3: TGTGCCACCAGCAGAGACAGGGTTGATCATGGCTACACCTTC.

The chain joins TRBV6-5 to TRBJ1-2; D gene unclear. Per germline, CDR1 MNHEY and CDR2 SVGAGI. The CDR3 is made up of 12 amino acids. V shed 6 bases and J shed 3 bases, with 8 bases lying between them. The CDR3 nucleotides read TGTGCCAGCAGGTCTAACCACTATGGCTACACCTTC. Translation gives CASRSNHYGYTF.

The chain links TRBV9 to TRBJ1-1; D not resolved. The CDR3 loop spans 14 amino acids. Germline loops: CDR1 SGDLS, CDR2 YYNGEE. V was pared by 0 bases and J by 3 bases, with 9 bases between. CDR3 sequence reads: CASSVGGGYTEAFF. DNA of the CDR3: TGTGCCAGCAGCGTAGGGGGAGGGTACACTGAAGCTTTCTTT. The full variable domain, in which reference TRBV9 and TRBJ1-1 provide the parts outside the CDR3, is DSGVTQTPKHLITATGQRVTLRCSPRSGDLSVYWYQQSLDQGLQFLIQYYNGEERAKGNILERFSAQQFPDLHSELNLSSLELGDSALYFCASSVGGGYTEAFFGQGTRLTVV.

The genes are TRBV28 and TRBJ1-5; 11 nucleotides align to TRBD1. Germline V gives CDR1 MDHEN, CDR2 SYDVKM. The CDR3 totals 17 residues. V lost 4 bases, J lost 0 bases, and 5 bases stayed unmatched. CDR3 protein: CASSWGQGENSNQPQHF. The CDR3 DNA reads as TGTGCCAGCAGTTGGGGACAGGGGGAGAATAGCAATCAGCCCCAGCATTTT.

This clone is a singleton in its sample. The V gene is TRBV3-1 (or the pseudogene TRBV3-2), the J gene TRBJ2-3; the D is unclear. Germline CDR1 and CDR2: LGHDT and YNNKEL (reference sequence). Trimming stripped 2 bases from V and 9 bases from J, with 9 bases between. This CDR3 is built from 12 residues. The CDR3 region has the DNA TGTGCCAGCAGCCAATTTATGGGAACGCAGTATTTT. This encodes CASSQFMGTQYF.

This chain links TRBV19 with TRBJ1-1; D perhaps matches TRBD1 (6 bases). V dropped 4 bases and J dropped 4 bases, with 31 bases sitting between them. Germline assignment: CDR1 LNHDA and CDR2 SQIVND (reference sequence). The CDR3 is 20 amino acids. The CDR3 region is CASSNRLQRGTFFVGTEAFF. CDR3 bases: TGTGCCAGTAGTAATCGGCTGCAGAGGGGGACATTTTTCGTTGGCACTGAAGCTTTCTTT.

V is TRBV6-5 and J is TRBJ2-2; D tentatively reads TRBD1 or TRBD2 (5 bases each). V was trimmed by 5 bases and J by 4 bases, leaving 8 bases between them. The CDR3 is made up of 13 amino acids. CDR1 is MNHEY and CDR2 is SVGAGI in the germline V gene. The CDR3 is CASSRGATGELFF. Written as DNA, the CDR3 is TGTGCCAGCAGTAGGGGAGCCACCGGGGAGCTGTTTTTT.

This clone was recorded many times. This rearrangement joins TRBV6-1 to TRBJ1-1, with D possibly being TRBD1 (5 bases). Trimming cost V 3 bases and J 9 bases, with 20 bases left between them. The CDR3 length is 15 residues. Germline loops: CDR1 MNHNS, CDR2 SASEGT. The chain's CDR3 is CASSEIIGDSIKAFF. DNA for the CDR3: TGTGCCAGCAGTGAGATAATCGGAGACAGTATTAAAGCTTTCTTT.

The chain couples TRBV27 to TRBJ2-7; 8 nucleotides agree with TRBD1. The junction had 8 bases not matched to a gene; V was cut back by 8 bases and J by 5 bases. Germline V gene sequence: CDR1 MNHEY, CDR2 SMNVEV (reference sequence). The CDR3 consists of 13 residues. The CDR3 protein is CASGTGGGDEQYF. CDR3 in DNA: TGTGCCAGCGGAACAGGGGGTGGAGACGAGCAGTACTTC.

This clone has just a few counts. This chain connects TRBV5-1 to TRBJ1-1; D uncertain. CDR1 and CDR2 (germline): SGHRS, YFSETQ. The CDR3 is made up of 13 amino acids. The germline V and J ends were trimmed by 4 bases and 4 bases, with 11 bases remaining between them. The CDR3 sequence is CASSPDTFTEAFF. DNA for the CDR3: TGCGCCAGCAGCCCCGACACGTTCACTGAAGCTTTCTTT.

This chain connects TRBV25-1 to TRBJ1-4; 11 nucleotides match TRBD1. Germline V gives CDR1 MGHDK, CDR2 SYGVNS. Trimming cost V 5 bases and J 8 bases; bases outside gene matches: 13. The CDR3 contains 17 residues. The CDR3 nucleotides are TGTGCCAGCAGTTATGGACAGGGGGCGGAAGGGAACGAAAAACTGTTTTTT. Protein sequence: CASSYGQGAEGNEKLFF.

This clone was detected a few times. The chain employs TRBV7-9 and TRBJ1-1, with D hard to call. V was shortened by 7 bases and J by 4 bases, with 10 bases between the two germline ends. Germline V lookup: CDR1 SEHNR, CDR2 FQNEAQ (reference sequence). The CDR3 is 12 amino acids. CDR3 region: CASNQGSTEAFF. As DNA, the CDR3 is TGTGCCAGCAACCAAGGGAGCACTGAAGCTTTCTTT.

This chain uses TRBV7-9 with TRBJ1-2; a weak D match, TRBD1 (5 bases). This CDR3 region has 12 residues. Trimming removed 5 bases from V and 5 bases from J, with 9 bases in between. From germline, CDR1 is SEHNR and CDR2 FQNEAQ (reference sequence). DNA of the CDR3: TGTGCCAGCAGCCCTAGGGGTTATGGCTACACCTTC. This encodes CASSPRGYGYTF.